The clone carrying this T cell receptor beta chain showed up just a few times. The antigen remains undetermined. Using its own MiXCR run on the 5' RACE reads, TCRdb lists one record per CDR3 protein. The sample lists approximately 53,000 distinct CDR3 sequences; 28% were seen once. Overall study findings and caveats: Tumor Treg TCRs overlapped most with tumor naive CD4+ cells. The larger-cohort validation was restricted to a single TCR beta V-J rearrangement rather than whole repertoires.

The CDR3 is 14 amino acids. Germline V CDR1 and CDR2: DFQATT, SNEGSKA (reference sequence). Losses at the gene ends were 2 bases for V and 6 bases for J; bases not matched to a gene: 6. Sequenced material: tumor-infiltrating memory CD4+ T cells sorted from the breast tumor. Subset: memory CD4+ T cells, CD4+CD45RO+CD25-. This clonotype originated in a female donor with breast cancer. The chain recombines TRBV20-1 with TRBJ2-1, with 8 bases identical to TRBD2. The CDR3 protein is CSARSPSGLNEQFF. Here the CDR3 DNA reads TGCAGTGCTAGATCCCCTAGCGGGCTCAATGAGCAGTTCTTC.